This TCR beta chain comes out of a study of cytomegalovirus exposure and HLA in healthy donors. Overall study findings and caveats: Whilst most TCR sequences proved rare, a subset of public TCRs occurred across many donors.

This CDR3 spans 17 amino acids. V was shortened by 2 bases and J by 2 bases, with 18 bases between the two germline ends. Germline V gene sequence: CDR1 SNHLY, CDR2 FYNNEI. The repertoire was sequenced with immunoSEQ multiplex PCR; TCRdb's copy has only in-frame clones and lacks some. This sample carries 100,000 to 150,000 clones, 89% of them seen once, and the ten largest clones take 1.5% to 2%. A roughly 120-subject validation cohort, separate from the 666-subject first cohort, supplied the donors. Comments on this clone: Its antigen is unknown.

This TCR came from a woman between 18 and 29 years old in good health and CMV-seronegative. The chain links TRBV2 to TRBJ1-2, with D maybe TRBD1 (5 bases). The sample taken for sequencing was PBMCs. CDR3 nucleotides: TGTGCCAGCAGTGAATTGTCAGGAGAAAGGGGAAACTATGGCTACACCTTC. Translated, it gives CASSELSGERGNYGYTF.